Included here is one T cell receptor (beta chain) sequence, with context. Its antigen is not yet known. Per-base qualities were not stored, and no clone one base away is much larger. This specimen comes from a study of CD8 T cells in Susac syndrome (dated 2019 in TCRdb). As for the study more broadly: The study used repertoire sequencing to test whether antigen drove CD8+ T cell activation and differentiation in Susac syndrome. The clonality of the CD8+ T cell repertoire was compared across 11 to 12 healthy donors, around 14 Susac syndrome patients and fewer than 16 multiple sclerosis patients.

From the germline V gene (reference sequence), CDR1 is SGHNT and CDR2 is YYREEE. V is clipped by 4 bases and J by 5 bases, and the sequence between their germline boundaries is 10 bases long. From the cysteine up to the phenylalanine, the CDR3 has a length of 13 residues. Only CDR3 DNA is held: 39 bases, read in frame from base 1. RNA was extracted using the RNeasy kit, and about 0.5 to 1 ug of the RNA was reverse transcribed with random hexamers. TCR beta CDR3 regions were amplified with the immunoSEQ multiplex PCR assay covering 54 Vbeta and 13 Jbeta segments. Bias from PCR amplification was corrected by using a synthetic template baseline for primer optimization and for computational correction. On the authors' methods: Reads were annotated to V, D and J genes according to IMGT and were analyzed with immunoSEQ Analyzer, with only productive sequences retained. Clonality was calculated as one minus the Shannon entropy normalized by log2 of the number of productive unique sequences. Public and private clones were assessed among the 100 most prevalent clones of each patient and control. Clones were defined as Susac-specific if absent from the healthy and MS cohorts, from around 1,000 published viral clones and from other ImmuneACCESS disease sequences. The public reads were reprocessed in TCRdb via fastp at Q25 and MiXCR, keeping in-frame beta chains. One record per CDR3 amino acid sequence lists the most common genes and DNA. The V and J calls were not made by the authors but by TCRdb's processing. The sample profile shows 400,000 or so distinct CDR3 sequences; 85% of them were found once. The ten biggest clones cover around 0.12% of the sample.

High-throughput TCR beta sequencing profiled peripheral blood CD8+ and CD4+ T cells from healthy donors, Susac syndrome patients and multiple sclerosis patients. Treatment-naive patients with stable or active relapsing-remitting disease fulfilling revised McDonald criteria were used as multiple sclerosis controls. Bulk CD8+ and CD4+ T cells were purified magnetically by negative isolation, whereas CD8+ TEMRA cells were enriched by FACS. Blood was collected in EDTA tubes and processed within 24 hours, with PBMCs isolated through density gradient centrifugation. PBMCs destined for TCR sequencing were cryopreserved in liquid nitrogen and later thawed in a 37 °C water bath. A purity of at least 90% was achieved for sorted or isolated CD4+, CD8+ and CD8+ TEMRA cells. What the study reported, not specific to this receptor: The number of individuals in the TCR sequencing and HLA analysis was recognized as being relatively small.

The receptor was isolated from a human donor with multiple sclerosis. The chain is assembled from TRBV5-4 and TRBJ2-1; tentative D gene TRBD2, with 5 bases matching. Sequenced input: CD8+ T cells from PBMCs. The CDR3 sequence is CASSPGLHNEQFF. The nucleotide sequence reads as follows: TGTGCCAGCAGCCCCGGACTCCACAATGAGCAGTTCTTC. Extended through the reference TRBV5-4 and TRBJ2-1 proteins, this CDR3 yields the full variable domain: ETGVTQSPTHLIKTRGQQVTLRCSSQSGHNTVSWYQQALGQGPQFIFQYYREEENGRGNFPPRFSGLQFPNYSSELNVNALELDDSALYLCASSPGLHNEQFFGPGTRLTVL.